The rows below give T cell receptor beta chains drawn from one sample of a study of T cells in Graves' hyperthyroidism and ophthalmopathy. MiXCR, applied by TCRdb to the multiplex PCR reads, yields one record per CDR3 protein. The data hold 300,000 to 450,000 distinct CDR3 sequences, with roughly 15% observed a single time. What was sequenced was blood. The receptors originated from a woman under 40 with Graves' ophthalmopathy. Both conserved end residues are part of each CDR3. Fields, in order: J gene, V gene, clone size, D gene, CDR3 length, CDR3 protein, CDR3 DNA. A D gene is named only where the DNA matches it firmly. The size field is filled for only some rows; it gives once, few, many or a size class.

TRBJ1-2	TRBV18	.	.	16	CASSLSLGGTNYGYTF	TGTGCCAGCTCACTATCACTCGGGGGCACTAACTATGGCTACACCTTC
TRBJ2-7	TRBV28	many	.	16	CASSFQVGAAPYEQYF	TGTGCCAGCAGCTTCCAAGTTGGGGCAGCGCCCTACGAGCAGTACTTC
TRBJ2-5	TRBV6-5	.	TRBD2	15	CASSYSGTRKETQYF	TGTGCCAGCAGTTACTCAGGGACTAGGAAAGAGACCCAGTACTTC
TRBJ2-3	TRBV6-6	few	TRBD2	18	CASSYTGLAGVSADTQYF	TGTGCCAGCAGTTACACGGGACTAGCGGGGGTGTCCGCAGATACGCAGTATTTT
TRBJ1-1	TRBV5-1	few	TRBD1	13	CASRLASDRETFF	TGCGCCAGCAGATTGGCCTCGGACAGGGAGACTTTCTTT
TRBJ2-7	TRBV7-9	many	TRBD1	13	CASGNRGNYEQYF	TGTGCCAGCGGGAACAGGGGGAACTACGAGCAGTACTTC
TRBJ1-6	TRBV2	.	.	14	CASILRTANSPLHF	TGTGCCAGCATTTTAAGGACAGCTAATTCACCCCTCCACTTT
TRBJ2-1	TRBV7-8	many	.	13	CASSLALQGEQFF	TGTGCCAGCAGCTTAGCTTTGCAGGGTGAGCAGTTCTTC
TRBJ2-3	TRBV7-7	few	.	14	CASSRTTGTDTQYF	TGTGCTAGCAGCCGGACTACAGGGACAGATACGCAGTATTTT
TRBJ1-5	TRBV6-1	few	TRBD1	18	CASSEVMGQGALSQPQHF	TGTGCCAGCAGTGAAGTCATGGGACAGGGGGCCCTCAGTCAGCCCCAGCATTTT
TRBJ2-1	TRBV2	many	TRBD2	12	CASRGGYNEQFF	TGTGCCAGCCGGGGGGGATACAATGAGCAGTTCTTC
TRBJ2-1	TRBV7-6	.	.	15	CASSLVGYGFNEQFF	TGTGCCAGCAGCTTAGTGGGGTACGGATTCAATGAGCAGTTCTTC
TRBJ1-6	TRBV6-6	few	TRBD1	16	CASSYAQGAWNSPLHF	TGTGCCAGCAGTTACGCACAGGGGGCTTGGAATTCACCCCTCCACTTT
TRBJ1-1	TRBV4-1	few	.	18	CASSPGLGGGALNTEAFF	TGCGCCAGCAGCCCGGGGTTAGGTGGTGGGGCGTTGAACACTGAAGCTTTCTTT
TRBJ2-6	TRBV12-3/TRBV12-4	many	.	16	CASSPLWISGANVLTF	TGTGCCAGCAGTCCCTTATGGATCTCTGGGGCCAACGTCCTGACTTTC
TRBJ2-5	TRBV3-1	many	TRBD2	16	CASSHSASGFGETQYF	TGTGCCAGCAGCCACTCGGCTAGCGGGTTTGGAGAGACCCAGTACTTC
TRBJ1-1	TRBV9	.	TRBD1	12	CASSPRTGTAFF	TGTGCCAGCAGCCCCCGGACAGGTACGGCTTTCTTT
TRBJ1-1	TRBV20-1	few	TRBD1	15	CSARDIQGANTEAFF	TGCAGTGCTAGAGATATACAGGGGGCTAACACTGAAGCTTTCTTT
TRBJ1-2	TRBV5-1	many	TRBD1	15	CASSVPGQKNYGYTF	TGCGCCAGCAGCGTTCCGGGACAGAAGAACTATGGCTACACCTTC
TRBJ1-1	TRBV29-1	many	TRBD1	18	CSVIDAWIQGTPNTEAFF	TGCAGCGTTATTGACGCTTGGATACAGGGGACCCCTAACACTGAAGCTTTCTTT
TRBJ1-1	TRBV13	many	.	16	CASSLDASPLDTEAFF	TGTGCCAGCAGCTTAGATGCTAGCCCTCTCGACACTGAAGCTTTCTTT
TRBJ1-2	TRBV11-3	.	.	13	CASSLGTQFGYTF	TGTGCCAGCAGCTTGGGGACACAATTCGGCTACACCTTC
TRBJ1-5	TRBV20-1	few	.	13	CSASSAPSQPQHF	TGCAGTGCTAGTAGTGCGCCCAGTCAGCCCCAGCATTTT
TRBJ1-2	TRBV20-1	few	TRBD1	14	CSAPPGQGYYGYTF	TGCAGTGCTCCTCCGGGACAGGGGTACTATGGCTACACCTTC
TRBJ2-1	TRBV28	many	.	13	CASSLGHRNEQFF	TGTGCCAGCAGTTTGGGACACCGCAATGAGCAGTTCTTC
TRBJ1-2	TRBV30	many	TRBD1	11	CAWKGAYGYTF	TGTGCCTGGAAGGGGGCCTATGGCTACACCTTC
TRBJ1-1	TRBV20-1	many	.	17	CSARDPRKLRGNTEAFF	TGCAGTGCTAGAGATCCCCGTAAGTTAAGGGGTAACACTGAAGCTTTCTTT
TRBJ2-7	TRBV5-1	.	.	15	CASSLARGRASEQYF	TGCGCCAGCAGCTTGGCCAGGGGCAGGGCGTCGGAGCAGTACTTC